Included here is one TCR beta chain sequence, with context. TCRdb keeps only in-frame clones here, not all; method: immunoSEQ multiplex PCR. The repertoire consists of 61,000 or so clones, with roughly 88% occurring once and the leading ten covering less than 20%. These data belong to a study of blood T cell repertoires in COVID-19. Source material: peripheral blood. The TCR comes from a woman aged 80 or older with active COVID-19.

The CDR3 here is CASRSGQEVIAGELFF. CDR3 in DNA: TGTGCCAGCAGGTCCGGACAGGAGGTCATCGCCGGGGAGCTGTTTTTT. This chain links TRBV7-2 with TRBJ2-2, with 7 bases identical to TRBD1. The CDR3 is made up of 16 amino acids. The germline V gene encodes CDR1 SGHTA and CDR2 FQGNSA. After removal of 6 bases from V and 6 bases from J, the junction contained 13 bases not matched to a gene.